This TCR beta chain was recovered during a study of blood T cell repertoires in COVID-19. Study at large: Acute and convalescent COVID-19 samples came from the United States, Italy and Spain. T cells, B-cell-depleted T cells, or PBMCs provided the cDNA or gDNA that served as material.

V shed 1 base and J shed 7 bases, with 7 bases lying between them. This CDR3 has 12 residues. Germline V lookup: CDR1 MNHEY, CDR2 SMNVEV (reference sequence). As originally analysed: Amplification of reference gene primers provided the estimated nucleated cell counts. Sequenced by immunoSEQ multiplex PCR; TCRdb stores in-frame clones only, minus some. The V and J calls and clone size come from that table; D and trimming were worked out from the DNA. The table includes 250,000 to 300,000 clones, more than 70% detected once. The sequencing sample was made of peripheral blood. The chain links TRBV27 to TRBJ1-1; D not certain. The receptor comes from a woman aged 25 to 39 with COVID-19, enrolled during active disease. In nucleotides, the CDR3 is TGTGCCAGCAGTTTATTGGCAGGTGAAGCTTTCTTT. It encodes CASSLLAGEAFF.